The 2 T cell receptor beta chains listed next were all sequenced from one sample in a study of naive and memory T cell subsets. An equimolar mix of two oligonucleotides served as the beta constant-region primer for TRBC1 and TRBC2. TCRdb analysed the UMI-ligation and nested PCR reads with MiXCR anew, one entry per CDR3 protein. The repertoire includes tens of thousands of distinct CDR3 sequences, about 12% of them detected once, and approximately 0.84% sits in the top ten. The sequenced material came from central memory CD4+ T cells from blood. Receptor source: a human donor in good health.

V gene TRBV5-4 combines with J gene TRBJ2-3; 15 bases match TRBD2. Germline V gene data show CDR1 as SGHNT and CDR2 as YYREEE (reference sequence). V was pared by 4 bases and J by 4 bases, with 7 bases of the junction left unmatched. The CDR3 contains 17 residues. In DNA form, the CDR3 reads TGTGCCAGCAGCACGGGACTAGCGGGAGGAGTCTCAGATACGCAGTATTTT. It encodes CASSTGLAGGVSDTQYF.

This clonotype was detected only a few times. The gene calls are TRBV3-1 and TRBJ2-7; perhaps TRBD1 as D (6 bases). Germline V CDR1 and CDR2: LGHDT, YNNKEL (reference sequence). V was pared by 1 base and J by 4 bases, with 14 bases between. This CDR3 region has 15 residues. The CDR3 reads CASSQVAGANYEQYF. In DNA, the CDR3 is TGTGCCAGCAGCCAAGTGGCAGGGGCAAATTACGAGCAGTACTTC.